The present entry profiles one T cell receptor beta chain with its context. What it binds is unknown. In the PCR, 60 Vbeta and 13 Jbeta primers were used. Some clones are missing from TCRdb's copy, which holds only in-frame ones; the method was immunoSEQ multiplex PCR. The sample holds roughly 69,000 clones. The CDR3 contains 14 residues. V gave up 7 bases and J gave up 1 base; unmatched junction bases: 2. Germline V gene lookup returns CDR1 MDHEN and CDR2 SYDVKM. The entry originates in a study of cytomegalovirus exposure and HLA in healthy donors. Study results and limitations: About 87% or about 30% of the time was how often most TCR beta V segments were productive, according to an earlier analysis. Upon later analysis, TCR association rates were observed to vary by HLA locus, being highest for DRB1 and lowest for HLA-C.

Specimen: PBMCs. This chain links TRBV28 with TRBJ2-7, with TRBD2 matching 12 bases. The source of this sequence is a young woman in good health and CMV-seronegative. The CDR3, as DNA: TGTGCCAGCACCACTAGCGGGGGGTCCTACGAGCAGTACTTC. Residues: CASTTSGGSYEQYF.